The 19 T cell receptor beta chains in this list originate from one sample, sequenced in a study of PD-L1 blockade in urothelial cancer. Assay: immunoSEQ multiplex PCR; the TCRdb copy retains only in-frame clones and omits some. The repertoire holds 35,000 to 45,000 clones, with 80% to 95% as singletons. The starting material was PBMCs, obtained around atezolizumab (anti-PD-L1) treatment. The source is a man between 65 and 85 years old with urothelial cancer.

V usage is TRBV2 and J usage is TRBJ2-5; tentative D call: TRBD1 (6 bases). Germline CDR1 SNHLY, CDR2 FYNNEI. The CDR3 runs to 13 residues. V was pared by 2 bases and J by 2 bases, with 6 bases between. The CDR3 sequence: CASSEQGQETQYF. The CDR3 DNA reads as TGTGCCAGCAGTGAACAGGGGCAAGAGACCCAGTACTTC.

As DNA, the CDR3 is TGCGCCAGCAGACGTAGCGGGGTTCCCTACGAGCAGTACTTC. This gives the protein CASRRSGVPYEQYF. The chain couples TRBV5-1 to TRBJ2-7; 8 bases map to TRBD2. Trimming cost V 5 bases and J 2 bases; bases outside gene matches: 6. CDR3 length: 14 residues. Germline CDR1 is SGHRS and CDR2 is YFSETQ.

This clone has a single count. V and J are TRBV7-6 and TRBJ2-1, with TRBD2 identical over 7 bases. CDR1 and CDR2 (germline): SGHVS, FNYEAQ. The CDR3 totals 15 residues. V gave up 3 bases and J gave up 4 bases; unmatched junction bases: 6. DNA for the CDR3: TGTGCCAGCAGCTTTTCTAGCGGCCAATACAATGAGCAGTTCTTC. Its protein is CASSFSSGQYNEQFF.

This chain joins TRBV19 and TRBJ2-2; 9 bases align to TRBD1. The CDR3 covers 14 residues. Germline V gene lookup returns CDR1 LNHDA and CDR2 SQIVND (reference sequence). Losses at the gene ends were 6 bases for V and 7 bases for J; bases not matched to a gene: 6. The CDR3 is CASRTGQGGGELFF. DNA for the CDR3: TGTGCCAGTAGGACGGGACAGGGCGGCGGGGAGCTGTTTTTT.

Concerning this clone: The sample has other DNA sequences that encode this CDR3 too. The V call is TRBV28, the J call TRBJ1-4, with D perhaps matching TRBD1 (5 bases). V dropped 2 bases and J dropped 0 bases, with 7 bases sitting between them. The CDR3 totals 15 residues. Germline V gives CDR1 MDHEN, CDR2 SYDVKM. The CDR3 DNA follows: TGTGCCAGCAGTTTAGGAGGGGCAACTAATGAAAAACTGTTTTTT. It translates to CASSLGGATNEKLFF.

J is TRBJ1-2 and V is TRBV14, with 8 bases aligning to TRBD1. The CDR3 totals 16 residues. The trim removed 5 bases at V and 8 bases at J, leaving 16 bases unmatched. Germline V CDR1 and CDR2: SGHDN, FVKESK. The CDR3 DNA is TGTGCCAGCAGCGAGGGGGACAGGTCCGGGCTATGGGGCTACACCTTC. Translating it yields CASSEGDRSGLWGYTF.

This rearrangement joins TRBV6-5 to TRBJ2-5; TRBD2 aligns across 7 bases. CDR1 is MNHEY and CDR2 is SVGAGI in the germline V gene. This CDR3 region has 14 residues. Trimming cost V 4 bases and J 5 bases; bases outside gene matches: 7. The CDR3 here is CASSSGLLLETQYF. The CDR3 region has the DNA TGTGCCAGCAGTTCGGGACTACTGCTGGAGACCCAGTACTTC.

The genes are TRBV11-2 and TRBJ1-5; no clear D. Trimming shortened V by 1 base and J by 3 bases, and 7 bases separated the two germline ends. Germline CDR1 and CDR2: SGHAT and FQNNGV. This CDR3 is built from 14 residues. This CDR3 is CASSLGQFNQPQHF. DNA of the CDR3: TGTGCCAGCAGCTTAGGGCAGTTCAATCAGCCCCAGCATTTT.

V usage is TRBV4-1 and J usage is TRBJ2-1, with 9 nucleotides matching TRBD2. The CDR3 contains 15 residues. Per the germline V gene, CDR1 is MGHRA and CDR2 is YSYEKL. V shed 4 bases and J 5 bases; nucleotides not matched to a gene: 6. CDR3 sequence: CASSPGTSLDNEQFF. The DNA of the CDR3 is TGCGCCAGCAGCCCAGGGACTAGCCTGGACAATGAGCAGTTCTTC.

CDR3 DNA sequence: TGCAGCGTTGCGCCAGGCCAAGAGACCCAGTACTTC. This codes for CSVAPGQETQYF. This chain links TRBV29-1 with TRBJ2-5; D gene uncertain. The CDR3 has 12 amino acids. V shed 4 bases and J shed 1 base, with 7 bases lying between them. CDR1 and CDR2 from the germline V gene are SQVTM and ANQGSEA.

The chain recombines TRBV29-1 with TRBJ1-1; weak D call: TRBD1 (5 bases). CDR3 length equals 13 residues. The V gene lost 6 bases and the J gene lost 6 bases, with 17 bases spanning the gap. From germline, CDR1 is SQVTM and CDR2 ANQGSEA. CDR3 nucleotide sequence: TGCAGCGTGTCTTCAGGGTTTTTAGCTGAAGCTTTCTTT. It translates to CSVSSGFLAEAFF.

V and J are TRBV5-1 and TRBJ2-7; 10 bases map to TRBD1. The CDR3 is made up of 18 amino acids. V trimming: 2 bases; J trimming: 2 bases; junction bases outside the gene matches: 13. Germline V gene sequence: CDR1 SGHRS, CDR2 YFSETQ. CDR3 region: CASSFRGGRGTGAYEQYF. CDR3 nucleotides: TGCGCCAGCAGCTTCCGGGGCGGCCGGGGGACAGGGGCCTACGAGCAGTACTTC.

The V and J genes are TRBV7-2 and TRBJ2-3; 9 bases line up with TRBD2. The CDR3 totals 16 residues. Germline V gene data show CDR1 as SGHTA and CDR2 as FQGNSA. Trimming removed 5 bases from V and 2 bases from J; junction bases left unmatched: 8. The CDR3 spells CASSPSGTSYTDTQYF. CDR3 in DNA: TGTGCCAGCAGCCCGTCCGGGACTAGCTACACAGATACGCAGTATTTT.

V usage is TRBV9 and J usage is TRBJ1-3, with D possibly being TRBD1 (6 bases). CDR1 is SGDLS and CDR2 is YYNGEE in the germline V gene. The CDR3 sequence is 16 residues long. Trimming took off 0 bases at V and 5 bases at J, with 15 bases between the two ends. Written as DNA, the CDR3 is TGTGCCAGCAGCGTAGGAGCAGGGGAGAGGAGAAACACCATATATTTT. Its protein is CASSVGAGERRNTIYF. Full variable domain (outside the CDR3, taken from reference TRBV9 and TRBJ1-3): DSGVTQTPKHLITATGQRVTLRCSPRSGDLSVYWYQQSLDQGLQFLIQYYNGEERAKGNILERFSAQQFPDLHSELNLSSLELGDSALYFCASSVGAGERRNTIYFGEGSWLTVV.

The CDR3 DNA is TGCGCCAGCATTAGCGGGACGGAATCCCCGGGGTCCTACGAGCAGTACTTC. Its protein is CASISGTESPGSYEQYF. V usage is TRBV10-1 and J usage is TRBJ2-7; 8 nucleotides align to TRBD2. The length of the CDR3 is 17 residues. Looked up from germline, CDR1 is WNHNN and CDR2 is SYGVQD (reference sequence). V lost 7 bases to trimming and J lost 1 base; unmatched junction nucleotides: 15.

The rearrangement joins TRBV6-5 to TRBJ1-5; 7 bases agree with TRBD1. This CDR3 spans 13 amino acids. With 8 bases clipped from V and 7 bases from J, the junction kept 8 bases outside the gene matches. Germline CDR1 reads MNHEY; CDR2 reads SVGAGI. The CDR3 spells CASARQGQQPQHF. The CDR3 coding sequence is TGTGCCAGCGCCAGACAGGGACAGCAGCCCCAGCATTTT.

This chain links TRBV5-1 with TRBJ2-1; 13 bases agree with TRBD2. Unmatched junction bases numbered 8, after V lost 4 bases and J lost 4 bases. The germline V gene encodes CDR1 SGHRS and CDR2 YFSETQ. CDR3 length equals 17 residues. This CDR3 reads CASSPWTSGSLYNEQFF. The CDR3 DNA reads TGCGCCAGCAGCCCGTGGACTAGCGGGAGTCTTTACAATGAGCAGTTCTTC. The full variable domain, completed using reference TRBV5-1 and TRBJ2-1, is KAGVTQTPRYLIKTRGQQVTLSCSPISGHRSVSWYQQTPGQGLQFLFEYFSETQRNKGNFPGRFSGRQFSNSRSEMNVSTLELGDSALYLCASSPWTSGSLYNEQFFGPGTRLTVL.

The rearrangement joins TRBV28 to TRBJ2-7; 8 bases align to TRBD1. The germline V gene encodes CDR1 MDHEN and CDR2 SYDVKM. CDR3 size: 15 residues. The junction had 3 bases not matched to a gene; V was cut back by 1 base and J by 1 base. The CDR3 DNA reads TGTGCCAGCAGTTTATTGACAGGGGTTTCCTACGAGCAGTACTTC. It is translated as CASSLLTGVSYEQYF.

This CDR3 reads CASSCRFEGQGCEKLFF. The CDR3 DNA is TGTGCCAGCAGCTGTAGATTCGAGGGACAGGGGTGTGAAAAACTGTTTTTT. This chain links TRBV5-6 with TRBJ1-4; 10 bases match TRBD1. V shed 3 bases and J 7 bases; nucleotides not matched to a gene: 12. The germline V gene has CDR1 SGHDT and CDR2 YYEEEE. The CDR3 covers 17 residues. Full variable domain (missing parts from reference TRBV5-6 and TRBJ1-4): DAGVTQSPTHLIKTRGQQVTLRCSPKSGHDTVSWYQQALGQGPQFIFQYYEEEERQRGNFPDRFSGHQFPNYSSELNVNALLLGDSALYLCASSCRFEGQGCEKLFFGSGTQLSVL.